This is a list of T cell receptor beta chains from one sample in a study of response to subunit inactivated influenza vaccine. TCRdb ran MiXCR on the RT-PCR reads and lists one entry per CDR3 protein. The table includes fewer than 200,000 distinct CDR3 sequences, nearly 9.5% detected once. This material consisted of non-naive T cells sorted from PBMCs, taken on the day of vaccination. These receptors originate from a man aged 50 to 60 who received an inactivated influenza vaccine. Both conserved end residues are part of each CDR3. The D gene is left open where the match is weak. Clone size is shown for a subset of rows, as once, few, many or a class of expanded clone.

D	size	V	J	CDR3	DNA
.	few	TRBV20-1	TRBJ1-2	CSASRTGTYGYTF	TGCAGTGCTAGTAGGACGGGTACCTATGGCTACACCTTC
.	few	TRBV2	TRBJ2-3	CAIPEVLDSLGTDTQYF	TGTGCCATTCCGGAGGTGCTAGATTCTCTCGGCACAGATACGCAGTATTTT
.	many	TRBV29-1	TRBJ2-1	CSVELTVYNEQFF	TGCAGCGTTGAGTTGACAGTTTACAATGAGCAGTTCTTC
TRBD1	few	TRBV20-1	TRBJ1-1	CSAKTGGIPEAFF	TGCAGTGCTAAAACAGGGGGCATCCCTGAAGCTTTCTTT
.	many	TRBV10-3	TRBJ1-1	CAISKEWRLWTEAFF	TGTGCCATCAGTAAAGAATGGCGACTTTGGACTGAAGCTTTCTTT
TRBD1	.	TRBV5-1	TRBJ2-2	CASSLGQGGGGELFF	TGCGCCAGCAGCTTAGGACAGGGAGGAGGCGGGGAGCTGTTTTTT
.	.	TRBV4-3	TRBJ2-3	CASSPGVSITDTQYF	TGCGCCAGCAGCCCGGGGGTTTCCATCACAGATACGCAGTATTTT
.	many	TRBV27	TRBJ1-1	CASSWSGGTEAFF	TGTGCCAGCAGTTGGTCCGGGGGCACTGAAGCTTTCTTT
TRBD1	.	TRBV14	TRBJ1-4	CASSRGQADNEKLFF	TGTGCCAGCAGTCGTGGACAGGCCGATAATGAAAAACTGTTTTTT
TRBD1	.	TRBV7-8	TRBJ1-2	CASSLQGGTGYGYTF	TGTGCCAGCAGCCTACAGGGGGGGACAGGTTATGGCTACACCTTC
.	few	TRBV7-6	TRBJ1-6	CASSLVSGLGNSPLHF	TGTGCCAGCAGCTTAGTTTCTGGACTAGGAAATTCACCCCTCCACTTT